This T cell receptor (beta chain) was documented in a study of cytomegalovirus exposure and HLA in healthy donors. About the study: Tens of millions of unique TCRs from HLA-typed donors were held in an early release of data. General study findings and limits: Accurate prediction of HLA-A and HLA-B alleles (for most subjects) was reportedly achieved from TCR beta sequences. A further, later analysis showed that HLA-associated TCR beta chains (compared with equally common others) were more clonally expanded.

The CDR3 sequence is 13 residues long. From germline, CDR1 is LNHDA and CDR2 SQIVND (reference sequence). V dropped 7 bases and J dropped 0 bases, with 7 bases sitting between them. This clone was seen only once. Its antigen remains unknown. PCR used 60 Vbeta primers and 13 Jbeta primers. TCRdb keeps only in-frame clones here, not all; method: immunoSEQ multiplex PCR. The table records roughly 200,000 clones, just under 85% of them present only once. V is TRBV19 and J is TRBJ1-3, with TRBD1 as a possible D gene (5 bases). The receptor was isolated from a woman aged 35 to 49 in good health and CMV-seronegative. The sequencing sample was made of PBMCs. The CDR3 DNA follows: TGTGCCAGTAACGGGGGCTCTGGAAACACCATATATTTT. Amino acid sequence: CASNGGSGNTIYF.